This is a list of T cell receptor beta chains from one sample in a study of PD-1 blockade in classical Hodgkin lymphoma. TCRdb's copy holds only in-frame clones and misses some; the assay was immunoSEQ multiplex PCR. The sample consists of about 40,000 clones, approximately 64% of them appearing once. The sample in question was peripheral blood mononuclear cells (PBMCs), obtained at baseline. Receptor source: a human donor with classical Hodgkin lymphoma. The CDR3 runs from the conserved cysteine through the conserved F or W. Fields, in order: V gene, CDR3 length, J gene, D gene, clone size, CDR3 DNA, CDR3 protein. D genes are given only for firm matches. Clone size is given for some rows only: seen once, a few or many times, or a class if the clone is expanded.

>TRBV9|17|TRBJ2-3|NA|NA
TGTGCCAGCAGCGTAGAAGTTAGTGACCATAGCACAGATACGCAGTATTTT
CASSVEVSDHSTDTQYF
>TRBV7-8|12|TRBJ2-3|NA|NA
TGTGCCAGCAGAGGGAGCACAGATACGCAGTATTTT
CASRGSTDTQYF
>TRBV5-1|13|TRBJ1-3|NA|NA
TGCGCCAGCAGCTTGGGCTCTGGAAACACCATATATTTT
CASSLGSGNTIYF
>TRBV19|16|TRBJ2-3|NA|NA
TGTGCCAGTCGGGAGCCGGGATCTCCTGGGACAGATACGCAGTATTTT
CASREPGSPGTDTQYF
>TRBV19|14|TRBJ1-2|NA|NA
TGTGCCAGTCTCGGACAGCTTACTAACTATGGCTACACCTTC
CASLGQLTNYGYTF
>TRBV7-6|13|TRBJ1-2|NA|NA
TGTGCCAGCAGCCCCACACCAAACTATGGCTACACCTTC
CASSPTPNYGYTF
>TRBV5-1|14|TRBJ1-6|NA|NA
TGTGCCAGCAGCCCCTCGGGGAGAAATTCACCCCTCCACTTT
CASSPSGRNSPLHF
>TRBV5-1|16|TRBJ2-7|NA|NA
TGCGCCAGCAGCTTGGGGGGTGGGCCCACTTCCTACGAGCAGTACTTC
CASSLGGGPTSYEQYF
>TRBV29-1|14|TRBJ1-2|NA|once
TGCAGCGTAGGGGCAGGGGCGGGCGGCTATGGCTACACCTTC
CSVGAGAGGYGYTF
>TRBV7-3|13|TRBJ1-3|NA|once
TGTGCCAGCAGCCCCCGGGTCGGAAACACCATATATTTT
CASSPRVGNTIYF
>TRBV11-2|14|TRBJ1-4|TRBD1|NA
TGTGCCAGCAGCAGCTCAGGGGGGAATGAAAAACTGTTTTTT
CASSSSGGNEKLFF
>TRBV27|14|TRBJ1-5|NA|few
TGTGCCACCTCCCGGGCGCGCAGCAATCAGCCCCAGCATTTT
CATSRARSNQPQHF
>TRBV10-3|15|TRBJ1-1|NA|NA
TGTGCCATCAGTGAGAGGAGCGGAGGGGAGACTGAAGCTTTCTTT
CAISERSGGETEAFF
>TRBV5-4|11|TRBJ1-2|NA|few
TGTGCCAGCAGCTCCGGGGGGCGGAAGACCTTC
CASSSGGRKTF
>TRBV18|17|TRBJ1-6|NA|NA
TGTGCCAGCTCAGGTGATGCACCAGGAGACTATAATTCACCCCTCCACTTT
CASSGDAPGDYNSPLHF
>TRBV18|13|TRBJ1-4|NA|NA
TGTGCCAGTCTATTTTCAACTAATGAAAAACTGTTTTTT
CASLFSTNEKLFF
>TRBV7-9|15|TRBJ2-7|NA|NA
TGTGCCAGCAGCTTAAGTGACCCAGGGCAGGGCGAGCAGTACTTC
CASSLSDPGQGEQYF
>TRBV9|14|TRBJ2-1|NA|NA
TGTGCCAGCAGCGTTGGGGGCTCCTACAATGAGCAGTTCTTC
CASSVGGSYNEQFF
>TRBV28|14|TRBJ2-7|NA|NA
TGTGCCAGCAGTTTGAGTTTGGGGGGCTACGAGCAGTACTTC
CASSLSLGGYEQYF
>TRBV7-9|16|TRBJ1-4|NA|NA
TGTGCCAGCAGCCCATCGAAGGGGCGGTTGAATGAAAAACTGTTTTTT
CASSPSKGRLNEKLFF
>TRBV7-9|15|TRBJ2-7|NA|many
TGTGCCAGCAGCTTATTGCGGGACTGGACCTACGAGCAGTACTTC
CASSLLRDWTYEQYF
>TRBV6-6|14|TRBJ1-1|NA|NA
TGTGCCAGCAGTTACGGGCAGGCGAACACTGAAGCTTTCTTT
CASSYGQANTEAFF
>TRBV29-1|11|TRBJ2-7|TRBD2|NA
TGCAGCGCGCGGGAGGGCTACGAGCAGTACTTC
CSAREGYEQYF
>TRBV5-6|14|TRBJ2-5|NA|NA
TGTGCCAGCAGCTTGGCGTTGGAATGGGAGACCCAGTACTTC
CASSLALEWETQYF
>TRBV6-5|14|TRBJ2-7|NA|NA
TGTGCCAGCAACCCGAGGACGGAATCCTACGAGCAGTACTTC
CASNPRTESYEQYF
>TRBV7-9|14|TRBJ2-3|NA|NA
TGTGCCAGCACCCCCGGCCGGGAGACAGATACGCAGTATTTT
CASTPGRETDTQYF
>TRBV9|16|TRBJ1-1|NA|once
TGTGCCAGCAGCGTAGCTACGGGGACGGTGAACACTGAAGCTTTCTTT
CASSVATGTVNTEAFF
>TRBV5-4|12|TRBJ2-7|NA|NA
TGTGCCAGCAGCTTGGTAGGTTACGAGCAGTACTTC
CASSLVGYEQYF